These T cell receptor beta chains were read from a single sample in a study of siplizumab effects on memory and regulatory T cells. The repertoire was sequenced with immunoSEQ multiplex PCR; TCRdb's copy has only in-frame clones and lacks some. Among about 87,000 clones, 90% were seen once, and the ten largest hold approximately 15%. The sequenced sample consisted of CD4+ T cells sorted from blood. Receptors originate from a human donor in good health. Each CDR3 is given with its conserved first and last residue. The D gene is left open where the match is weak. Clone size appears in some rows only: once, few, many, or a class for an expanded clone.

abundance	v_gene	j_gene	d_gene	CDR3aa	CDR3nt
NA	TRBV5-1	TRBJ2-5	NA	CASSPQDFQETQYF	TGCGCCAGCAGCCCACAGGATTTCCAAGAGACCCAGTACTTC
NA	TRBV6-5	TRBJ2-7	NA	CASSLQGVGAHEQYF	TGTGCCAGCAGTCTACAGGGAGTGGGGGCCCACGAGCAGTACTTC
NA	TRBV7-2	TRBJ2-7	NA	CASSLNSYEQYF	TGTGCCAGCAGCTTAAACTCCTACGAGCAGTACTTC
NA	TRBV10-3	TRBJ2-2	NA	CARLVQGGGELFF	TGTGCCAGACTCGTACAGGGCGGCGGGGAGCTGTTTTTT
NA	TRBV11-2	TRBJ1-1	NA	CASSLDLVANTEAFF	TGTGCCAGCAGCTTAGATCTTGTGGCCAACACTGAAGCTTTCTTT
NA	TRBV6-1	TRBJ1-3	NA	CASSDSGNTIYF	TGTGCCAGCAGTGACAGTGGAAACACCATATATTTT
NA	TRBV4-3	TRBJ1-3	NA	CASSQEYGNTIYF	TGCGCCAGCAGCCAAGAGTACGGAAACACCATATATTTT
NA	TRBV29-1	TRBJ2-1	NA	CSVDSGRSSYNEQFF	TGCAGCGTTGACTCGGGACGGAGCTCCTACAATGAGCAGTTCTTC
NA	TRBV6-1	TRBJ2-2	NA	CASSGAHNTGELFF	TGTGCCAGCAGTGGGGCCCATAACACCGGGGAGCTGTTTTTT
NA	TRBV19	TRBJ2-7	TRBD1	CASTAGTGPHEQYF	TGTGCCAGTACCGCTGGGACAGGGCCCCACGAGCAGTACTTC
NA	TRBV2	TRBJ1-5	NA	CASSDRGGNQPQHF	TGTGCCAGCAGTGACAGGGGAGGCAATCAGCCCCAGCATTTT
once	TRBV7-2	TRBJ2-1	TRBD2	CASSSLAGAYNEQFF	TGTGCCAGCAGCTCCCTAGCGGGAGCCTACAATGAGCAGTTCTTC
once	TRBV7-9	TRBJ1-5	TRBD1	CASSPSDRGPYQPQHF	TGTGCCAGCAGCCCGTCGGACAGGGGGCCTTATCAGCCCCAGCATTTT
NA	TRBV19	TRBJ2-1	TRBD1	CASRRTGGEQFF	TGTGCCAGTAGGCGGACAGGGGGCGAGCAGTTCTTC
NA	TRBV18	TRBJ2-3	TRBD1	CASSPNRGGSGTDTQYF	TGTGCCAGCTCACCAAACCGAGGGGGCTCGGGCACAGATACGCAGTATTTT
once	TRBV5-4	TRBJ2-7	TRBD2	CASSLGLAGEEQYF	TGTGCCAGCAGCTTGGGACTAGCGGGAGAGGAGCAGTACTTC
NA	TRBV10-2	TRBJ2-2	TRBD2	CASSKFRLAGRAVAGELFF	TGCGCCAGCAGTAAATTCCGACTAGCCGGGAGGGCCGTCGCCGGGGAGCTGTTTTTT
NA	TRBV5-1	TRBJ2-5	TRBD2	CASSLTSGYQETQYF	TGCGCCAGCAGCTTGACTAGCGGGTACCAAGAGACCCAGTACTTC
NA	TRBV7-9	TRBJ2-1	NA	CASSLATGNEQFF	TGTGCCAGCAGCTTAGCAACTGGCAATGAGCAGTTCTTC
NA	TRBV6-1	TRBJ2-7	TRBD1	CASRGTVREQYF	TGTGCCAGCAGAGGGACAGTCCGCGAGCAGTACTTC
NA	TRBV29-1	TRBJ2-1	NA	CSVPGLSSYNEQFF	TGCAGCGTGCCGGGACTGAGCTCCTACAATGAGCAGTTCTTC
NA	TRBV4-1	TRBJ1-3	TRBD1	CASSTGGGNTIYF	TGCGCCAGCAGTACAGGGGGCGGAAACACCATATATTTT
NA	TRBV7-3	TRBJ2-4	NA	CASSPTGNPIGNIQYF	TGTGCCAGCAGCCCGACAGGAAACCCCATTGGGAACATTCAGTACTTC
NA	TRBV18	TRBJ2-7	TRBD2	CASSPSLAGRYEQYF	TGTGCCAGCTCACCAAGCCTAGCGGGGAGGTACGAGCAGTACTTC
NA	TRBV7-3	TRBJ1-1	NA	CASSLNTNTEAFF	TGTGCCAGCAGCTTAAACACGAACACTGAAGCTTTCTTT
NA	TRBV4-1	TRBJ2-3	NA	CASSHPGRTDTQYF	TGCGCCAGCAGCCATCCCGGCCGCACAGATACGCAGTATTTT
NA	TRBV5-4	TRBJ1-1	NA	CASSLGLSGGKAFF	TGTGCCAGCAGCTTGGGTCTATCCGGGGGGAAGGCTTTCTTT
NA	TRBV5-1	TRBJ1-1	NA	CASSRLGSPDEAFF	TGCGCCAGCAGCCGCTTAGGCAGCCCCGATGAAGCTTTCTTT
NA	TRBV5-4	TRBJ2-1	TRBD2	CASSASGSRDYNEQFF	TGTGCCAGCAGCGCGAGCGGGAGTAGGGACTACAATGAGCAGTTCTTC
NA	TRBV27	TRBJ2-5	NA	CASSLSYGGQETQYF	TGTGCCAGCAGTTTATCGTACGGGGGACAAGAGACCCAGTACTTC
NA	TRBV21-1	TRBJ2-6	NA	CASTKTGVPGANVLTF	TGTGCCAGTACCAAAACGGGAGTTCCGGGGGCCAACGTCCTGACTTTC
NA	TRBV11-1	TRBJ2-7	NA	CASSTTPYEQYF	TGTGCCAGTTCAACGACACCCTACGAGCAGTACTTC
NA	TRBV30	TRBJ2-7	NA	CAWNRVLSYEQYF	TGTGCCTGGAACAGAGTCCTCTCCTACGAGCAGTACTTC
NA	TRBV5-4	TRBJ2-1	NA	CASSDGPHNEQFF	TGTGCCAGCAGCGACGGGCCTCACAATGAGCAGTTCTTC
NA	TRBV7-6	TRBJ2-3	NA	CASTLQGGSTDTQYF	TGTGCCAGCACACTACAGGGAGGAAGCACAGATACGCAGTATTTT
NA	TRBV7-2	TRBJ2-7	NA	CASSLEGPGLPYEQYF	TGTGCCAGCAGCTTAGAGGGACCGGGACTCCCCTACGAGCAGTACTTC
NA	TRBV30	TRBJ2-1	TRBD2	CAWIKSSGRSYNEQFF	TGTGCCTGGATAAAATCTAGCGGGAGATCCTACAATGAGCAGTTCTTC
NA	TRBV7-9	TRBJ2-7	NA	CASSLSSGPYEQYF	TGTGCCAGCAGCTTAAGTTCTGGCCCCTACGAGCAGTACTTC
NA	TRBV11-2	TRBJ2-7	TRBD2	CASSNSGSYEQYF	TGTGCCAGCAGCAATAGCGGGAGTTACGAGCAGTACTTC
NA	TRBV9	TRBJ2-7	NA	CASSVVYQKSYEQYF	TGTGCCAGCAGCGTAGTCTACCAAAAGTCCTACGAGCAGTACTTC
NA	TRBV30	TRBJ1-2	NA	CAWSGGRVNYGYTF	TGTGCCTGGAGTGGCGGCAGGGTCAACTATGGCTACACCTTC
NA	TRBV7-9	TRBJ1-2	NA	CASSLVALNYGYTF	TGTGCCAGCAGCTTAGTTGCCCTTAACTATGGCTACACCTTC
NA	TRBV7-9	TRBJ1-2	NA	CASGRGYGYTF	TGTGCCAGCGGCAGGGGATATGGCTACACCTTC
NA	TRBV18	TRBJ2-2	NA	CASSPQKNTGELFF	TGTGCCAGCTCACCACAAAAGAACACCGGGGAGCTGTTTTTT
NA	TRBV18	TRBJ2-1	TRBD1	CASSPPGQGRRLVYEQFF	TGTGCCAGCTCACCTCCGGGACAGGGTCGTCGGTTAGTCTATGAGCAGTTCTTC
NA	TRBV27	TRBJ2-5	NA	CASSSPGLPQETQYF	TGTGCCAGCAGTTCTCCGGGACTGCCACAAGAGACCCAGTACTTC
NA	TRBV9	TRBJ1-1	NA	CASSVAPPPTEAFF	TGTGCCAGCAGCGTAGCCCCCCCACCGACAGAAGCTTTCTTT
NA	TRBV19	TRBJ2-1	TRBD2	CASSRSGALENEQFF	TGTGCCAGTAGTCGCAGCGGGGCTTTGGAGAATGAGCAGTTCTTC
NA	TRBV5-1	TRBJ2-6	NA	CASSYALGSGANVLTF	TGCGCCAGCAGCTACGCCCTCGGTTCCGGGGCCAACGTCCTGACTTTC
NA	TRBV5-4	TRBJ2-1	NA	CASRTSQVNEQFF	TGTGCCAGCAGGACTAGTCAAGTCAATGAGCAGTTCTTC
NA	TRBV5-6	TRBJ2-4	NA	CASSLDGTSKNIQYF	TGTGCCAGCAGCTTGGATGGGACAAGCAAAAACATTCAGTACTTC
NA	TRBV5-1	TRBJ2-7	NA	CASSLRLDSYEQYF	TGCGCCAGCAGCTTGAGACTCGACTCCTACGAGCAGTACTTC
NA	TRBV12-5	TRBJ1-5	NA	CASGLVKTEESNQPQHF	TGTGCTAGTGGTTTGGTAAAAACGGAAGAAAGCAATCAGCCCCAGCATTTT
NA	TRBV19	TRBJ1-4	NA	CASSRQNEKLFF	TGTGCCAGTAGTAGACAAAATGAAAAACTGTTTTTT
NA	TRBV18	TRBJ2-7	TRBD1	CASSPGQGPYEQYF	TGTGCCAGCTCACCGGGACAGGGGCCCTACGAGCAGTACTTC
NA	TRBV4-2	TRBJ1-6	TRBD1	CASSLLMTGQGSPLHF	TGTGCCAGCAGCCTTTTAATGACAGGGCAGGGCTCACCCCTCCACTTT
NA	TRBV7-2	TRBJ2-4	NA	CASSLRAAKNIQYF	TGTGCCAGCAGCTTAAGGGCAGCCAAAAACATTCAGTACTTC
NA	TRBV4-2	TRBJ2-7	NA	CASSRSGTPTYEQYF	TGTGCCAGCAGCCGCTCCGGGACTCCGACCTACGAGCAGTACTTC
NA	TRBV21-1	TRBJ2-3	NA	CASSKYPGLAHTDTQYF	TGTGCCAGCAGCAAATATCCGGGACTAGCGCACACAGATACGCAGTATTTT